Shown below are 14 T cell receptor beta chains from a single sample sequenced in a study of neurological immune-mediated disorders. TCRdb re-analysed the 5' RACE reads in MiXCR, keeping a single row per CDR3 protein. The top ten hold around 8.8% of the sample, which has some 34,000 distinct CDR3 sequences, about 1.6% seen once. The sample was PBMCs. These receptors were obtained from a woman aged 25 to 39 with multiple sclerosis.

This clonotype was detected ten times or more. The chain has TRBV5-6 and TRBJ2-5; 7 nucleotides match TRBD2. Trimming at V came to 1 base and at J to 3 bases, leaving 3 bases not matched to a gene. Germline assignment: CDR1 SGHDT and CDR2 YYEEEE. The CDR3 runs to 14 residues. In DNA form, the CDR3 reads TGTGCCAGCAGCTTGCTCCGGGGGGAAGAGACCCAGTACTTC. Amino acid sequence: CASSLLRGEETQYF.

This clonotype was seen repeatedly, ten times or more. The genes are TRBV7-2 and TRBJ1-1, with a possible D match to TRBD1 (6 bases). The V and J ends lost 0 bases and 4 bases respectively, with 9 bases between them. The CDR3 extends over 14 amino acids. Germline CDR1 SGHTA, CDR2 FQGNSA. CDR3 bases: TGTGCCAGCAGCTTAGCGAGAGGGGGCACTGAAGCTTTCTTT. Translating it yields CASSLARGGTEAFF.

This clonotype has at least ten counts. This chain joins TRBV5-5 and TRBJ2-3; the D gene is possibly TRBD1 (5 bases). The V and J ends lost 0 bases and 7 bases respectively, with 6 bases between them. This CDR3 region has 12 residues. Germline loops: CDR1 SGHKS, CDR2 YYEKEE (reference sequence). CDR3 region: CASSLEGNTQYF. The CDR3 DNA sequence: TGTGCCAGCAGCTTGGAGGGGAATACGCAGTATTTT.

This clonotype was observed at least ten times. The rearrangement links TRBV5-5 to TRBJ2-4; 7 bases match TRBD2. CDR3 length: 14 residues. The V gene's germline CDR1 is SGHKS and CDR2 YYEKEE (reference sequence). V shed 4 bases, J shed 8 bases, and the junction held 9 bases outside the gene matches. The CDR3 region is CASSLPLGGDIQYF. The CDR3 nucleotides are TGTGCCAGCAGCCTACCGTTGGGAGGGGACATTCAGTACTTC.

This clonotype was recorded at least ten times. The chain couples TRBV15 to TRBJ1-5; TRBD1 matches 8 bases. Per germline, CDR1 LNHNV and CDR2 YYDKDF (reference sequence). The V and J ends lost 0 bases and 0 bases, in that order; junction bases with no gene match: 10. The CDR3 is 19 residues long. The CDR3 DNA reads TGTGCCACCAGCAGAGAGTTTGGGACAGGACAGTATAGCAATCAGCCCCAGCATTTT. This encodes CATSREFGTGQYSNQPQHF.

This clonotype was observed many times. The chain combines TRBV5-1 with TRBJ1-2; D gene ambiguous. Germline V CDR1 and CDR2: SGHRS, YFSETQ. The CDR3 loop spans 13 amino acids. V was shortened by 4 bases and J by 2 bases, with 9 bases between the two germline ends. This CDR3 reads CASSRTGNYGYTF. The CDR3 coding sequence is TGCGCCAGCAGCCGGACGGGCAACTATGGCTACACCTTC.

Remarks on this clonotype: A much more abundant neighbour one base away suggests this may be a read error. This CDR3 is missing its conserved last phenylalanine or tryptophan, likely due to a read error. This chain's CDR3 is CASSLTGGSDTQYV. The CDR3 DNA is TGTGCCAGCAGTTTAACGGGAGGCTCAGATACGCAGTATGTT. The chain combines TRBV12-3 or TRBV12-4 with TRBJ2-3; 7 positions agree with TRBD2. J gave up 4 bases and V 2 bases, and 3 bases lay outside the gene matches. The CDR3 contains 14 residues.

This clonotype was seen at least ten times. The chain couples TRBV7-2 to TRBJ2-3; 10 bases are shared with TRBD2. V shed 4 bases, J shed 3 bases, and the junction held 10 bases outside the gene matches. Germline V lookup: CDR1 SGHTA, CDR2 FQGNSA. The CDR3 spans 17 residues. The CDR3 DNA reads TGTGCCAGCAGCTCAACTCTAGCGGGGGCGGGGACAGATACGCAGTATTTT. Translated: CASSSTLAGAGTDTQYF.

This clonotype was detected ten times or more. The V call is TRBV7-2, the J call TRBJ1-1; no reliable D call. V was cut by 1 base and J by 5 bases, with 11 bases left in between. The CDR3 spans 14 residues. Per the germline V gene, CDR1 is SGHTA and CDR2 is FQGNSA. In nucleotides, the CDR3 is TGTGCCAGCAGCTTAGTGCGGCCGGGGACTGAAGCTTTCTTT. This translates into CASSLVRPGTEAFF.

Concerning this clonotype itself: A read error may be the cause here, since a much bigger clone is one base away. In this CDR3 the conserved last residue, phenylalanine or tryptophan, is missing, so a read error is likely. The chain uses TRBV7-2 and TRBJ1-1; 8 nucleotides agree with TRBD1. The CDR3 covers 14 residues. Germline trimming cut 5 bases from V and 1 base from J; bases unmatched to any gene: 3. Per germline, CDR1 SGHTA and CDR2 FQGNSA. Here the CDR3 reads CASSPGQGNTEAFC. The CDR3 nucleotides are TGTGCCAGCAGCCCAGGACAGGGGAACACTGAAGCTTTCTGT.

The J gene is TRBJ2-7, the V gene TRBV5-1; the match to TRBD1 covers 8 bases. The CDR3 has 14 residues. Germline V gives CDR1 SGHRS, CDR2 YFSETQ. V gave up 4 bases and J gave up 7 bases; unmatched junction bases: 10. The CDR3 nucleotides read TGCGCCAGCAGCGTTAACAGGGGGGAAGGGGAGCAGTACTTC. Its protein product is CASSVNRGEGEQYF.

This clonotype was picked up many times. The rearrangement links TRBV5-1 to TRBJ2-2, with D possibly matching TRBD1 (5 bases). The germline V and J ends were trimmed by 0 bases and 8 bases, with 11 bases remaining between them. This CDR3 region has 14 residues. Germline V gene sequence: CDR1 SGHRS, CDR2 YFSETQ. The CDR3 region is CASSLARVNGELFF. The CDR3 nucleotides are TGCGCCAGCAGCTTGGCCAGGGTCAATGGGGAGCTGTTTTTT.

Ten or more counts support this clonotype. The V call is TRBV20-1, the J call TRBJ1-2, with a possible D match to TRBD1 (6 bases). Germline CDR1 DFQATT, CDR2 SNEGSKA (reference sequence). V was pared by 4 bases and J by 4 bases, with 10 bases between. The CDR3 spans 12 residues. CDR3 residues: CSAIPGAYGYTF. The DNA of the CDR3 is TGCAGTGCTATTCCGGGGGCCTATGGCTACACCTTC.

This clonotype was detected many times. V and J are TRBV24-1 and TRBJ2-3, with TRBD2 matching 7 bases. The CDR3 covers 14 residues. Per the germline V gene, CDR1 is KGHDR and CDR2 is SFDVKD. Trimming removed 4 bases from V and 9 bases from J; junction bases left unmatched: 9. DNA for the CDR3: TGTGCCACCAGTGACACGGGGAGGGTGGGAACGCAGTATTTT. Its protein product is CATSDTGRVGTQYF.